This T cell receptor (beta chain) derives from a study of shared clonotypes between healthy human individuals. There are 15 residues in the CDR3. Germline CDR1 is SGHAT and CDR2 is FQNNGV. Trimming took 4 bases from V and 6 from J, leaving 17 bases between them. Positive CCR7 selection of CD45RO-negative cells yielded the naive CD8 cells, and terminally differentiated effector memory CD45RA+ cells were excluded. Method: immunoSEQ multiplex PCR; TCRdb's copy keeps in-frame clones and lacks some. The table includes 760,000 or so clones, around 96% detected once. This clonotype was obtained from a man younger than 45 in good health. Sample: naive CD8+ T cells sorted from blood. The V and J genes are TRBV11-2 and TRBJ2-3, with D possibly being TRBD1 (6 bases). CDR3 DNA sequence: TGTGCCAGCAGCTCGCCGACAGGCGGGTGGGATACGCAGTATTTT. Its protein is CASSSPTGGWDTQYF.